A single sample gave rise to the 30 T cell receptor beta chains below, sequenced in a study of naive and memory T cell subsets. Both TRBC1 and TRBC2 were covered by a beta constant-region primer of two equimolar oligonucleotides. Nested alpha and beta constant-region primers with the SP2 primer drove four PCR rounds on ligated cDNA. TCRdb itself ran the UMI-ligation and nested PCR reads through MiXCR, one entry per CDR3 protein. The sample shows just over 80,000 distinct CDR3 sequences, approximately 9.2% of them seen only once. The sample consisted of naive CD8+ T cells from blood. The receptors stem from a human donor in good health.

The chain uses TRBV5-4 and TRBJ2-1, with 10 bases lining up with TRBD2. The V gene end was trimmed by 4 bases and the J gene end by 5 bases; junction bases not matched to a gene: 18. There are 19 residues in the CDR3. The germline CDR1 and CDR2 sequences are SGHNT and YYREEE (reference sequence). The CDR3 DNA reads TGTGCCAGCAGCCCTGGTCCCCTAGCGGGAGCCTTGAGTGACAATGAGCAGTTCTTC. This sequence encodes CASSPGPLAGALSDNEQFF.

This clonotype was observed a handful of times. This chain links TRBV20-1 with TRBJ2-7; D possibly corresponds to TRBD1 (5 bases). The germline gives CDR1 DFQATT, CDR2 SNEGSKA (reference sequence). V was trimmed by 4 bases and J by 2 bases, leaving 15 bases between them. The CDR3 has 14 residues. The CDR3 spells CSANYLDTTYEQYF. Written as DNA, the CDR3 is TGCAGTGCTAACTACCTGGACACAACCTACGAGCAGTACTTC.

This clonotype was counted between two and nine times. The V and J genes are TRBV20-1 and TRBJ2-7; 7 bases are a match to TRBD2. Per germline, CDR1 DFQATT and CDR2 SNEGSKA (reference sequence). The CDR3 has 14 residues. V shed 2 bases, J shed 0 bases, and the junction held 4 bases outside the gene matches. The CDR3 region is CSARPRTSSYEQYF. DNA of the CDR3: TGCAGTGCTAGACCCCGGACTAGCTCCTACGAGCAGTACTTC.

This clonotype has ten or more counts. The chain carries TRBV12-3 or TRBV12-4 and TRBJ2-7, with unresolved D. V lost 3 bases to trimming and J lost 2 bases, with 2 bases between them. This CDR3 contains 11 residues. The CDR3 DNA sequence: TGTGCCAGCAGTTTCGCCTACGAGCAGTACTTC. This sequence encodes CASSFAYEQYF.

This clonotype was detected only a few times. The V call is TRBV6-1, the J call TRBJ2-3, with D possibly matching TRBD2 (6 bases). CDR3 length equals 15 residues. Germline assignment: CDR1 MNHNS and CDR2 SASEGT. Trimming took off 1 base at V and 2 bases at J, with 10 bases between the two ends. DNA of the CDR3: TGTGCCAGCAGTGAAGGTCAGGGACTCACAGATACGCAGTATTTT. This sequence encodes CASSEGQGLTDTQYF.

This clonotype was observed a handful of times. The chain has TRBV9 and TRBJ2-7, with D possibly called TRBD1 or TRBD2 (6 bases each). The V and J ends lost 0 bases and 3 bases respectively, with 10 bases between them. This CDR3 has 14 amino acids. Germline V gene lookup returns CDR1 SGDLS and CDR2 YYNGEE. Written as DNA, the CDR3 is TGTGCCAGCAGCGTAGGTGGAGGGGGCTACGAGCAGTACTTC. Protein product: CASSVGGGGYEQYF.

This clonotype has more than one count but fewer than ten. The rearrangement links TRBV19 to TRBJ2-1, with D perhaps TRBD1 or TRBD2 (5 bases each). This CDR3 is built from 14 residues. The V and J ends lost 8 bases and 0 bases respectively, with 11 bases between them. Germline V gene lookup returns CDR1 LNHDA and CDR2 SQIVND (reference sequence). The CDR3 sequence is CASAGTDSYNEQFF. The DNA of the CDR3 is TGTGCCAGTGCCGGGACGGACTCCTACAATGAGCAGTTCTTC.

About this clonotype itself: Germline is not matched at one junction end, which may reflect a read error. The chain is built from TRBV7-6 and TRBJ2-7; D unresolved. The CDR3 runs to 14 residues. CDR1 is SGHVS and CDR2 is FNYEAQ in the germline V gene. Here the CDR3 DNA reads TGTGCCAGCAGCTTGGCAGACCAAAACTACGGGCAGTACTTC. It is translated as CASSLADQNYGQYF.

This clonotype has a count of ten or more. V usage is TRBV6-6 and J usage is TRBJ2-5; 7 bases align to TRBD1. Losses at the gene ends were 0 bases for V and 1 base for J; bases not matched to a gene: 8. The CDR3 extends over 17 amino acids. Germline V gene sequence: CDR1 MNHNY, CDR2 SVGAGI (reference sequence). The CDR3 DNA follows: TGTGCCAGCAGTTACTCTCGGGGACAGCGACTCCAAGAGACCCAGTACTTC. The encoded protein is CASSYSRGQRLQETQYF.

V and J are TRBV28 and TRBJ2-5; 8 bases fit TRBD2. CDR1 MDHEN and CDR2 SYDVKM come from the germline V gene. The CDR3 consists of 15 residues. V shed 5 bases and J 7 bases; nucleotides not matched to a gene: 12. The CDR3 DNA reads TGTGCCAGCAGTACCCGACGGGAGGGCCGTGGGACCCAGTACTTC. It encodes CASSTRREGRGTQYF.

J is TRBJ2-1 and V is TRBV12-3 or TRBV12-4, with 13 bases aligning to TRBD2. The V and J ends lost 5 bases and 5 bases, in that order; junction bases with no gene match: 6. The CDR3 extends over 16 amino acids. CDR3 sequence: CASSPPGLAGHNEQFF. DNA of the CDR3: TGTGCCAGCAGTCCACCGGGACTAGCGGGGCACAATGAGCAGTTCTTC.

The genes are TRBV12-5 and TRBJ1-6; D not resolved. The length of the CDR3 is 13 residues. Germline CDR1 is LGHNT and CDR2 is FRNRAP. With 5 bases removed from V and 6 bases from J, the gap between germline ends came to 8 bases. CDR3 DNA: TGTGCTAGTGGTCTCGGACCTAATTCACCCCTCCACTTT. The encoded protein is CASGLGPNSPLHF.

This clonotype was detected only a few times. The chain carries TRBV20-1 and TRBJ1-5; tentatively, D is TRBD1 (5 bases). The CDR3 has 16 residues. The V end was cut by 0 bases, the J end by 0 bases, with 12 bases between. Germline loops: CDR1 DFQATT, CDR2 SNEGSKA (reference sequence). In DNA, the CDR3 is TGCAGTGCTAGAGATCCGACAGACAATAGCAATCAGCCCCAGCATTTT. The encoded protein is CSARDPTDNSNQPQHF.

This chain links TRBV2 with TRBJ1-1; D possibly corresponds to TRBD1 (5 bases). Trimming pared 8 bases from V and 1 base from J, leaving 5 bases between. This CDR3 spans 11 amino acids. Per germline, CDR1 SNHLY and CDR2 FYNNEI. In DNA form, the CDR3 reads TGTGCCAGCGGGACGAACACTGAAGCTTTCTTT. Translated: CASGTNTEAFF.

The chain couples TRBV6-6 to TRBJ2-3, with 8 bases identical to TRBD2. This CDR3 is 17 amino acids long. The germline gives CDR1 MNHNY, CDR2 SVGAGI (reference sequence). The V segment lost 2 bases and the J segment 2 bases; nucleotides outside the gene matches: 9. DNA of the CDR3: TGTGCCAGCAGTTACACTGGGGCGGGAGGACTCACAGATACGCAGTATTTT. It yields the protein CASSYTGAGGLTDTQYF.

The CDR3 protein is CASTHGQRLPNEQFF. Here the CDR3 DNA reads TGTGCCAGCACACATGGGCAGCGTCTTCCAAATGAGCAGTTCTTC. The V call is TRBV14, the J call TRBJ2-1; D is ambiguous. V lost 7 bases and J 7 bases, leaving 20 bases between the germline ends. The CDR3 is made up of 15 amino acids. CDR1 is SGHDN, CDR2 FVKESK, per germline.

J is TRBJ2-1 and V is TRBV4-1; 10 bases agree with TRBD2. The CDR3 loop spans 18 amino acids. V shed 0 bases, J shed 8 bases, and the junction held 13 bases outside the gene matches. Germline CDR1 MGHRA, CDR2 YSYEKL. The CDR3, as DNA: TGCGCCAGCAGCCAAGAGCCCACTCTAGCGGGGGCGGGGGATGAGCAGTTCTTC. It specifies CASSQEPTLAGAGDEQFF.

This sequence joins TRBV13 and TRBJ2-2; D is unclear. CDR1 and CDR2 from the germline V gene are PRHDT and FYEKMQ (reference sequence). CDR3 length: 12 residues. Trimming removed 1 base at V and 6 bases at J, with 3 bases between. Here the CDR3 DNA reads TGTGCCAGCAGCTTAGTGTCCGGGGAGCTGTTTTTT. Its translation is CASSLVSGELFF.

V is TRBV29-1 and J is TRBJ2-5; D remains ambiguous. Germline V CDR1 and CDR2: SQVTM, ANQGSEA. The V and J ends lost 3 bases and 5 bases respectively, with 13 bases between them. The CDR3 is 13 residues long. The chain's CDR3 is CSVDPGHGETQYF. The CDR3 nucleotides read TGCAGCGTTGACCCCGGGCACGGGGAGACCCAGTACTTC.

The sample holds a few counts of this clonotype. The chain links TRBV4-2 to TRBJ2-7; 10 bases line up with TRBD2. The CDR3 covers 16 residues. Trimming at V came to 1 base and at J to 6 bases, leaving 9 bases not matched to a gene. The germline gives CDR1 LGHNA, CDR2 YNFKEQ. DNA of the CDR3: TGTGCCAGCAGCCAAGGTCAAGCGGGAGGGCCAGCCGAGCAGTACTTC. This gives the protein CASSQGQAGGPAEQYF.

This clonotype showed up just a few times. The rearrangement uses TRBV10-3 and TRBJ2-2, with D perhaps being TRBD1 or TRBD2 (5 bases each). V gave up 4 bases and J gave up 0 bases, with 18 bases separating them. Germline CDR1 and CDR2: ENHRY and SYGVKD. The CDR3 consists of 18 residues. CDR3 in amino acids: CAISATGGLGTNTGELFF. In nucleotides, the CDR3 is TGTGCCATCAGTGCCACAGGTGGACTGGGTACGAACACCGGGGAGCTGTTTTTT.

This clonotype was counted ten times or more. The V gene is TRBV10-3, the J gene TRBJ2-1; D is undetermined. From germline, CDR1 is ENHRY and CDR2 SYGVKD. The CDR3 consists of 11 residues. The V gene lost 6 bases and the J gene lost 5 bases, with 5 bases spanning the gap. The CDR3 nucleotides are TGTGCCATCAGATATAACAATGAGCAGTTCTTC. It yields the protein CAIRYNNEQFF.

This clonotype turned up a few times. This sequence joins TRBV6-5 and TRBJ2-1, with 12 bases identical to TRBD2. The CDR3 totals 15 residues. Trimming cost V 6 bases and J 6 bases; bases outside gene matches: 6. The germline gives CDR1 MNHEY, CDR2 SVGAGI. The CDR3: CASRAGLAGFNEQFF. CDR3 bases: TGTGCCAGCAGAGCGGGACTAGCGGGTTTCAATGAGCAGTTCTTC.

This clonotype was seen a handful of times. The genes are TRBV29-1 and TRBJ2-7, with D hard to call. Deletions cut 3 bases from V and 1 base from J, with 7 bases between. CDR1 is SQVTM, CDR2 ANQGSEA, per germline. CDR3 size: 12 residues. Here the CDR3 DNA reads TGCAGCGTTGATTACGGATCCTACGAGCAGTACTTC. Its protein is CSVDYGSYEQYF.

This clonotype was recorded many times. The chain employs TRBV6-1 and TRBJ2-5, with TRBD2 as a possible D gene (5 bases). Germline lookup yields CDR1 MNHNS and CDR2 SASEGT. Trimming left V 2 bases short and J 5 bases short, with 15 bases between. This CDR3 comprises 15 residues. CDR3 in DNA: TGTGCCAGCAGTGAATGGGTAACCCCGGGGGAGACCCAGTACTTC. Its translation is CASSEWVTPGETQYF.

CDR3 coding DNA: TGTGCCAGCAGCTACACAGGGGGCTCAGATACGCAGTATTTT. It is translated as CASSYTGGSDTQYF. This chain connects TRBV9 to TRBJ2-3; 9 bases match TRBD1. Trimming took 4 bases from V and 4 from J; bases not matched to a gene: 4. The CDR3 runs to 14 residues. Germline CDR1 reads SGDLS; CDR2 reads YYNGEE.

The V call is TRBV9, the J call TRBJ2-7; D call uncertain. The germline CDR1 and CDR2 sequences are SGDLS and YYNGEE. The CDR3 extends over 13 amino acids. Trimming shortened V by 0 bases and J by 1 base, and 5 bases separated the two germline ends. The CDR3 DNA is TGTGCCAGCAGCGTAGGTGGTTCCTACGAGCAGTACTTC. Protein: CASSVGGSYEQYF.

This clonotype occurred many times. The chain has TRBV27 and TRBJ1-2; D unresolved. V was shortened by 0 bases and J by 0 bases, with 8 bases between the two germline ends. Per the germline V gene, CDR1 is MNHEY and CDR2 is SMNVEV (reference sequence). This CDR3 contains 15 residues. This CDR3 reads CASSLSGGANYGYTF. CDR3 sequence (DNA): TGTGCCAGCAGTTTATCTGGCGGAGCTAACTATGGCTACACCTTC.

This clonotype has a count of ten or more. The CDR3 is CASSQSGTGDYEQYF. The CDR3 DNA follows: TGCGCCAGCAGCCAATCCGGGACAGGAGACTACGAGCAGTACTTC. The chain couples TRBV4-3 to TRBJ2-7, with 8 bases identical to TRBD1. Germline-derived CDR1 and CDR2 are LGHNA and YSLEER. This CDR3 has 15 residues. Trimming at V came to 2 bases and at J to 3 bases, leaving 6 bases not matched to a gene.

This clonotype was observed many times. The CDR3: CASGLAFSLAGVDTQYF. The CDR3 region has the DNA TGTGCTAGTGGTTTGGCTTTCTCTCTAGCGGGAGTGGATACGCAGTATTTT. The gene calls are TRBV12-5 and TRBJ2-3, with TRBD2 identical over 10 bases. The CDR3 consists of 17 residues. Germline V gene data show CDR1 as LGHNT and CDR2 as FRNRAP. With V trimmed by 1 base and J by 6 bases, 10 bases remained unmatched.